This T cell receptor (beta chain) is from a study of blood T cell repertoires in COVID-19. The ends lost 7 bases at V and 0 bases at J; junction bases unmatched: 11. The CDR3 runs to 16 residues. Germline CDR1 and CDR2: SGHRS and YFSETQ. Seattle patients were enrolled during active infection and followed longitudinally. Per the original data handling: By means of reference gene primer amplification, nucleated cell counts were estimated. Clones were read by immunoSEQ multiplex PCR, and TCRdb kept only the in-frame ones, dropping some. V and J calls and clone size are as listed in that table; D and trimming were resolved from the DNA. The sample holds 150,000 to 250,000 clones; 94% are singletons and the top ten take 0.76%.

The source of this sequence is a man in his thirties or forties with COVID-19, enrolled during active disease. Sequenced sample: peripheral blood. The chain joins TRBV5-1 to TRBJ2-3, with TRBD1 identical over 7 bases. This chain's CDR3 is CASLERTGSSTDTQYF. Here the CDR3 DNA reads TGCGCCAGCTTGGAGAGGACAGGTTCTAGCACAGATACGCAGTATTTT.